Sequencing of this T cell receptor beta chain was carried out in a study of vaccination and CD4 T cells after COVID-19. Study summary: Samples taken post-COVID came a median around 93 days after diagnosis, ranging from 35 to 161.

For this clonotype: Its antigen remains unknown.

The time point: late sampling 161 to 241 days after vaccination in a few convalescent patients. Specified treatment: roughly 11-day PBMC culture with coronavirus spike peptide pools or control peptides (ViraFEST assay). The Oncomine TCR Beta short-read assay sequenced DNA from cultured CD4+ T cells. TCRdb redid the calling of the PCR reads with MiXCR, one entry per CDR3 protein. In the table there are tens of thousands of distinct CDR3 sequences, about 30% of which are singletons. This CDR3 is 15 amino acids long. The sequencing here drew on CD4+ T cells from blood, cultured in vitro, taken about 7 months after SARS-CoV-2 vaccination. V is TRBV21-1 and J is TRBJ2-1; no check of the table's D call, TRBD2, against the DNA was made. TRBV21-1 counts as a pseudogene. The sequence derives from a human donor who had recovered from COVID-19. The CDR3 loop reads CASSASGRAYNEQFF. For the CDR3, the DNA is TGTGCCAGCAGCGCGAGCGGGAGGGCCTACAATGAGCAGTTCTTC.